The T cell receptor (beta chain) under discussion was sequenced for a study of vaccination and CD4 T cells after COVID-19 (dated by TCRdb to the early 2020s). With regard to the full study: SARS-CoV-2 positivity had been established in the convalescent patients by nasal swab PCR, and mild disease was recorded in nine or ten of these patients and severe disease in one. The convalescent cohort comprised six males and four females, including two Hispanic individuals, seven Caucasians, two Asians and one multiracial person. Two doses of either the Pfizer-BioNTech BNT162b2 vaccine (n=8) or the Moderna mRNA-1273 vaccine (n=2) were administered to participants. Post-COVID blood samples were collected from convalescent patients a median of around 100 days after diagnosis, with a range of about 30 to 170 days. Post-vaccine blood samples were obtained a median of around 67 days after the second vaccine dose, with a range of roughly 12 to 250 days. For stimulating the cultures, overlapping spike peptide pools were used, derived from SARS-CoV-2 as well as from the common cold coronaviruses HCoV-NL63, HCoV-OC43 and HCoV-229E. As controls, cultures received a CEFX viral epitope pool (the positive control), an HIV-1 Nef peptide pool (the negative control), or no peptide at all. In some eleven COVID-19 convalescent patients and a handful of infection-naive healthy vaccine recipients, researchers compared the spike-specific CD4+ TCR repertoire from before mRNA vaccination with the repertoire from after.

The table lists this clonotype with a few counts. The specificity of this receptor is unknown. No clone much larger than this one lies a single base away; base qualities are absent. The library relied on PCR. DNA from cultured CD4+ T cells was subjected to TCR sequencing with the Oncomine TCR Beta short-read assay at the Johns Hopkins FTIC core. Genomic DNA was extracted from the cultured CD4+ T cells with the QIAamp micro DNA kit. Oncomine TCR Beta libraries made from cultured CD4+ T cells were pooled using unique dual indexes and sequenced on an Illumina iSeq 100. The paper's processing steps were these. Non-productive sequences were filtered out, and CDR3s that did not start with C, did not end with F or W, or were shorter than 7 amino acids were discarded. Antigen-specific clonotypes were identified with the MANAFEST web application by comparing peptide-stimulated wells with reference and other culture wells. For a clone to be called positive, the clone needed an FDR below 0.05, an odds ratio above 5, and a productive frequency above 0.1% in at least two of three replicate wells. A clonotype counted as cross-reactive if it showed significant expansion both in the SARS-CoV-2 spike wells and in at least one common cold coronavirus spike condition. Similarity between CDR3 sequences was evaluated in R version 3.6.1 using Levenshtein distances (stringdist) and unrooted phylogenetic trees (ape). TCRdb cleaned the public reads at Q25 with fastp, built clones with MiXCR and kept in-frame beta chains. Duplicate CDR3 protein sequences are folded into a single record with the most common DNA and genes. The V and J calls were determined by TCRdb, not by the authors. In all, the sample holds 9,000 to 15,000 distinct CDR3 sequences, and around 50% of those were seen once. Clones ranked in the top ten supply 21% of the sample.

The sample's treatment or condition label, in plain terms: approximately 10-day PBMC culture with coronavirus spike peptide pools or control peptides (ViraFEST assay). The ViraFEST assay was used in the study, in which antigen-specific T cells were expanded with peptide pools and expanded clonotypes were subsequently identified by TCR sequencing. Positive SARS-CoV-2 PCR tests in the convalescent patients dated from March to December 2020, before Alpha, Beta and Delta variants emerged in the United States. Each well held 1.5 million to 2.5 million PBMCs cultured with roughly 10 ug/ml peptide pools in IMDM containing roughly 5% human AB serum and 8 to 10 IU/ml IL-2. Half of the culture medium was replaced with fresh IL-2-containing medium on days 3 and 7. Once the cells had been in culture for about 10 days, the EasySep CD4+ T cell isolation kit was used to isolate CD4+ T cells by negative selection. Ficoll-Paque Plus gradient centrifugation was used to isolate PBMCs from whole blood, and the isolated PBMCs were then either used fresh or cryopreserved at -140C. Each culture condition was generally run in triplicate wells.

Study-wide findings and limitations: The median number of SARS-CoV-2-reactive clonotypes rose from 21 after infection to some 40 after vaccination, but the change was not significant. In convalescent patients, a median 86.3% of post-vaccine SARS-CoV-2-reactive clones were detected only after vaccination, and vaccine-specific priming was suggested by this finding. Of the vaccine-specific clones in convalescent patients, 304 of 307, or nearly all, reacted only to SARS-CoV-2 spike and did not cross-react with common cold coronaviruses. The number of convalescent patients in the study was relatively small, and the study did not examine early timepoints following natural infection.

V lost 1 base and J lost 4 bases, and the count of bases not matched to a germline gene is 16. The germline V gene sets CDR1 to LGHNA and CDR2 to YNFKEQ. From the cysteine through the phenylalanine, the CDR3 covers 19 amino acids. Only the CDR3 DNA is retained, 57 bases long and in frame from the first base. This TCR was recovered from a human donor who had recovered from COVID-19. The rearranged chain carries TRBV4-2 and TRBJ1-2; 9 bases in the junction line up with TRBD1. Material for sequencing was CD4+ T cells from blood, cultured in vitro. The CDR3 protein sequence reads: CASSQVGGTGGDGGYGYTF. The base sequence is TGTGCCAGCAGCCAAGTAGGCGGCACAGGGGGCGATGGAGGCTATGGCTACACCTTC.